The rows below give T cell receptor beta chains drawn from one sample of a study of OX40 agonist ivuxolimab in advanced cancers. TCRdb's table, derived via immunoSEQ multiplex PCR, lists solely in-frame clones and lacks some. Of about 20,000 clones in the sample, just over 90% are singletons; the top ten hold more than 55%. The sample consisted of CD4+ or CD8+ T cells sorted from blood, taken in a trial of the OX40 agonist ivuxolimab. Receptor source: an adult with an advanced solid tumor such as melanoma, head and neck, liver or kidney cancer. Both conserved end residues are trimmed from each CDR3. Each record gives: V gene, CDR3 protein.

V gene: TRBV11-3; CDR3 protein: ASSLDDSGRAYYEQY
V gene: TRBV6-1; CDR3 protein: ASSELPHSNQPQH
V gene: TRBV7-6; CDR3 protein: ASSPNTVLGQAVIHEQY
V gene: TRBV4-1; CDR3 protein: ASSQEGLSYEQY
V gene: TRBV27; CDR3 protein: ASSPRTGGGQNEQF
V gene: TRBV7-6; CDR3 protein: ASSPDRVLLNEQF
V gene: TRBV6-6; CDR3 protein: ASTGTGAYNEQF
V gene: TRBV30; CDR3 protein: AWSPGTGGEQY
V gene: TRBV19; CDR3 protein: ASRVSSGAEDYGYT
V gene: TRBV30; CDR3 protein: AWSPGAQAPKETQY
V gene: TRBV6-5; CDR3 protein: ASRHRTGYLEQY
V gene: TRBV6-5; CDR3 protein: ASSATGGSNQPQH
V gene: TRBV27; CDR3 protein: ASRVKGLARGYTQY
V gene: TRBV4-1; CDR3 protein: ASSQYQGTEAF
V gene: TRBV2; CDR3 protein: ASSEALLVRGPDTQY